The source of this T cell receptor (beta chain) is a study of human T cells and chemical hapten exposure. On the study more broadly: An area of 2 cm by 2 cm on upper inner arm skin received 2% DPC for sensitization. Patients had diphenylcyclopropenone applied to the scalp weekly throughout the approximately 22-week study. Broader study findings: PT1 expanded TCR counts and patch test score correlated positively. Against controls, expanded TCRs gave rise to significantly more large CDR3 similarity clusters.

Concerning this clonotype itself: The target antigen is unknown.

Time point here: patch test 1, 2 weeks after DPC sensitization. Treatment here: therapeutic diphenylcyclopropenone sensitization with weekly scalp DPC. TCRdb reanalysed the RACE reads using MiXCR and keeps one entry per CDR3 protein. The table shows 180,000 or so distinct CDR3 sequences, with roughly 14% occurring only once. The specimen was whole blood, collected in connection with sensitization to the hapten diphenylcyclopropenone (DPC). The receptor was isolated from a woman in her 30s with alopecia areata. Some clones in this sample may be carry-over from other donors' samples.

The CDR3 sequence: CASSSSGVSSETQYF. CDR3 DNA: TGTGCCAGCAGCTCTAGCGGGGTTTCGTCGGAGACCCAGTACTTC. This rearrangement joins TRBV11-2 to TRBJ2-5; 9 bases align to TRBD2. Germline values: CDR1 SGHAT, CDR2 FQNNGV. The ends lost 4 bases at V and 5 bases at J; junction bases unmatched: 8. This CDR3 has 15 amino acids.